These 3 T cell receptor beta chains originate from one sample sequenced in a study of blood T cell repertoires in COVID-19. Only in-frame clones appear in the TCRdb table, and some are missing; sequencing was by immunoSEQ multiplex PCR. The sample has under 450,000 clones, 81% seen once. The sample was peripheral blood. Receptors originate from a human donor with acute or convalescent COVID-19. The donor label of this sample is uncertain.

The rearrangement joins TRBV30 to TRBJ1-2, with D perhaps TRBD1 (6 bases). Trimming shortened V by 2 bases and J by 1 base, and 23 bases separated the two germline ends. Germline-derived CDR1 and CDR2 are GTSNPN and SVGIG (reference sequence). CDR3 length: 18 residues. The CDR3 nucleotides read TGTGCCTGGAGTTACCCCGGGACATCTTACTCCTTTAACTATGGCTACACCTTC. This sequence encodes CAWSYPGTSYSFNYGYTF.

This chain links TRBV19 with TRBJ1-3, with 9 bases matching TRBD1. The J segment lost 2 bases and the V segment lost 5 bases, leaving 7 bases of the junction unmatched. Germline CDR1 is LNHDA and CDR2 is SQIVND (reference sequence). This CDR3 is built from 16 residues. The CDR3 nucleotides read TGTGCCAGTAGTTCCGGGACAGGGCGCGCTGGAAACACCATATATTTT. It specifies CASSSGTGRAGNTIYF.

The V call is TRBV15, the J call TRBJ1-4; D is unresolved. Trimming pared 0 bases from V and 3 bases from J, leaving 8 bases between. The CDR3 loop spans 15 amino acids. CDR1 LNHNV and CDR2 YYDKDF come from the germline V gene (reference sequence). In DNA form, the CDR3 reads TGTGCCACCAGCAGAGAGCACAGACCTAATGAAAAACTGTTTTTT. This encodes CATSREHRPNEKLFF.